The source of this T cell receptor (beta chain) is a study of technical replicates of blood from several donors. Germline V gives CDR1 SGHTA, CDR2 FQGNSA. The CDR3 covers 18 residues. V lost 3 bases and J 1 base, leaving 21 bases between the germline ends. Profiling relied on immunoSEQ multiplex PCR, and the TCRdb table lists in-frame clones only, not all of them. The table shows tens of thousands of clones, with approximately 88% occurring only once. This clone has a single count. The clonotype was recovered from a human donor in good health. Some clones in this sample may be carry-over from other donors' samples. Sequencing was done on a sample of PBMCs. The J gene is TRBJ1-2, the V gene TRBV7-2; tentatively, D is TRBD1 (5 bases). The CDR3 protein is CASSFYLLTGEINYGYTF. Here the CDR3 DNA reads TGTGCCAGCAGCTTCTACTTGCTAACAGGAGAAATTAACTATGGCTACACCTTC.